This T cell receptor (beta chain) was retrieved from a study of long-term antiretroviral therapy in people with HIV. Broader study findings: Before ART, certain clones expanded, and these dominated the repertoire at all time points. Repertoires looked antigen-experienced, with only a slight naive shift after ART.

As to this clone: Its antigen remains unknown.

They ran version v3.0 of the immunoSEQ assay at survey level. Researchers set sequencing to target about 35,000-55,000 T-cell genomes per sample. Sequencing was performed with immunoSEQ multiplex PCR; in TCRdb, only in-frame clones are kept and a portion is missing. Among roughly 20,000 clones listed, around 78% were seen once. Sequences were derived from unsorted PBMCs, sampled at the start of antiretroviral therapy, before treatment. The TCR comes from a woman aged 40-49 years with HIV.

This CDR3 reads CATSRVRDGDTQYF. The DNA for the CDR3 is TGTGCCACCAGCAGAGTTAGGGATGGAGATACGCAGTATTTT. The V gene is TRBV15, the J gene TRBJ2-3, with no clear D. V lost 1 base and J lost 5, with 10 bases in between. The length of the CDR3 is 14 residues. Per the germline V gene, CDR1 is LNHNV and CDR2 is YYDKDF (reference sequence).